These 29 T cell receptor beta chains came from one sample sequenced in a study of identical twins. TCRdb recomputed calls from the 5' RACE reads with MiXCR, one row per CDR3 protein. Counted here are 600,000 to 800,000 distinct CDR3 sequences, around 21% occurring once; the ten biggest clones make up roughly 4.3%. These data also featured in a second study, about T cells expressing NK-cell markers.

The sequencing input was PBMCs. Receptors originate from a young woman in good health.

This clonotype has just a few counts. In DNA, the CDR3 is TGTGCCAGCAGCTGGAAAGCGGGGTCGGGCACAGATACGCAGTATTTT. Its translation: CASSWKAGSGTDTQYF. The V call is TRBV7-9, the J call TRBJ2-3, with 7 bases that match TRBD2. This CDR3 is built from 16 residues. The germline V gene encodes CDR1 SEHNR and CDR2 FQNEAQ (reference sequence). Trimming cost V 4 bases and J 1 base; bases outside gene matches: 8.

This clonotype was seen more than once but under ten times. The chain has TRBV6-1 and TRBJ2-1, with TRBD2 as a possible D gene (7 bases). Germline CDR1 MNHNS, CDR2 SASEGT. V was trimmed by 6 bases and J by 5 bases, leaving 20 bases between them. The CDR3 consists of 16 residues. The CDR3 spells CASSVGGRGLDNEQFF. Here the CDR3 DNA reads TGTGCCAGCAGCGTTGGGGGGCGGGGGTTGGACAATGAGCAGTTCTTC.

This clonotype was seen at least ten times. The V gene is TRBV29-1, the J gene TRBJ2-7; TRBD2 might be the D (6 bases). V shed 6 bases and J shed 2 bases, with 17 bases lying between them. The CDR3 loop spans 14 amino acids. CDR1 and CDR2 (germline): SQVTM, ANQGSEA. CDR3 residues: CSVRWRDTPYEQYF. DNA for the CDR3: TGCAGCGTCCGCTGGCGGGATACCCCCTACGAGCAGTACTTC.

This clonotype was found a few times. The V and J genes are TRBV10-3 and TRBJ2-2; 10 bases fit TRBD2. The V gene's germline CDR1 is ENHRY and CDR2 SYGVKD. V lost 2 bases, J lost 1 base, and 7 bases stayed unmatched. This CDR3 has 18 amino acids. CDR3 sequence: CAISETTSGDLNTGELFF. The DNA for the CDR3 is TGTGCCATCAGTGAGACTACTAGCGGGGACCTGAACACCGGGGAGCTGTTTTTT.

This chain uses TRBV5-1 with TRBJ2-6; 7 positions match TRBD1. The CDR3 spans 18 residues. The V segment lost 4 bases and the J segment 0 bases; nucleotides outside the gene matches: 10. CDR1 and CDR2 from the germline V gene are SGHRS and YFSETQ. The CDR3 spells CASSLEQGKLSGANVLTF. CDR3 sequence (DNA): TGCGCCAGCAGCCTCGAACAGGGGAAACTCTCTGGGGCCAACGTCCTGACTTTC.

This clonotype was seen ten or more times. This chain connects TRBV7-2 to TRBJ1-2, with TRBD1 matching over 8 bases. The CDR3 is made up of 15 amino acids. The V and J ends lost 1 base and 4 bases, in that order; junction bases with no gene match: 5. Germline values: CDR1 SGHTA, CDR2 FQGNSA. This chain's CDR3 is CASSLGRTGSYGYTF. The DNA of the CDR3 is TGTGCCAGCAGCTTAGGTCGGACAGGGAGCTATGGCTACACCTTC.

This clonotype was counted once. The J gene is TRBJ2-1, the V gene TRBV4-1; D remains ambiguous. The V gene lost 2 bases and the J gene lost 0 bases, with 11 bases spanning the gap. CDR1 and CDR2 from the germline V gene are MGHRA and YSYEKL. There are 16 residues in the CDR3. CDR3 coding DNA: TGCGCCAGCAGCCAACGGACGACCAGCTCCTACAATGAGCAGTTCTTC. This translates into CASSQRTTSSYNEQFF.

The chain is built from TRBV20-1 and TRBJ1-5, with D maybe TRBD1 (6 bases). V gave up 6 bases and J gave up 1 base, with 13 bases separating them. This CDR3 comprises 14 residues. Germline loops: CDR1 DFQATT, CDR2 SNEGSKA (reference sequence). The CDR3 nucleotides read TGCAGTGCCCTGCGGGGGGCGAGCAATCAGCCCCAGCATTTT. It translates to CSALRGASNQPQHF.

In this sample, this clonotype turned up a few times. This rearrangement joins TRBV11-2 to TRBJ2-5, with TRBD2 identical over 14 bases. With V trimmed by 4 bases and J by 4 bases, 5 bases remained unmatched. The CDR3 totals 16 residues. Looked up from germline, CDR1 is SGHAT and CDR2 is FQNNGV. The CDR3 bases are TGTGCCAGCAGCTCGGGACTAGCGGGAGTAGGAGAGACCCAGTACTTC. Translating gives CASSSGLAGVGETQYF.

CDR3 nucleotide sequence: TGTGCCAGCAGTACCTGGACCGACAATGAGCAGTTCTTC. Its protein is CASSTWTDNEQFF. The chain combines TRBV27 with TRBJ2-1; D unresolved. Germline lookup yields CDR1 MNHEY and CDR2 SMNVEV (reference sequence). Trimming took off 5 bases at V and 5 bases at J, with 10 bases between the two ends. The CDR3 contains 13 residues.

The J gene is TRBJ2-7, the V gene TRBV12-3 or TRBV12-4; D unclear. The CDR3 covers 11 residues. V was clipped by 5 bases and J by 6 bases, with 8 bases between them. CDR3 in DNA: TGTGCCAGCAGTCACAATTCCGAGCAGTACTTC. Translating gives CASSHNSEQYF.

This clonotype occurred a few times. In nucleotides, the CDR3 is TGTGCCATCAGCGGACTGGGGTCCGGCTACACCTTC. This codes for CAISGLGSGYTF. The gene calls are TRBV10-3 and TRBJ1-2; D remains ambiguous. CDR3 length: 12 amino acids. The V and J ends lost 6 bases and 8 bases respectively, with 13 bases between them. Germline values: CDR1 ENHRY, CDR2 SYGVKD.

In this sample, this clonotype turned up many times. The chain has TRBV12-3 or TRBV12-4 and TRBJ2-5; TRBD1 or TRBD2 may be the D gene (5 bases each). Trimming removed 3 bases from V and 5 bases from J, with 13 bases in between. The CDR3 runs to 14 residues. CDR3: CASSFGAGGETQYF. The DNA of the CDR3 is TGTGCCAGCAGTTTCGGGGCAGGCGGGGAGACCCAGTACTTC.

This clonotype was observed a handful of times. The J gene is TRBJ2-3, the V gene TRBV10-3; 10 nucleotides align to TRBD2. The CDR3 spans 14 residues. The J segment lost 10 bases and the V segment lost 2 bases, leaving 6 bases of the junction unmatched. CDR1 and CDR2 from the germline V gene are ENHRY and SYGVKD. The CDR3 protein is CAISELSAGGPQYF. The CDR3 DNA reads as TGTGCCATCAGTGAGCTGTCAGCGGGAGGGCCGCAGTATTTT.

The V and J genes are TRBV5-1 and TRBJ1-1; 10 nucleotides align to TRBD1. CDR3 length: 15 amino acids. J gave up 3 bases and V 1 base, and 3 bases lay outside the gene matches. Germline CDR1 SGHRS, CDR2 YFSETQ. Here the CDR3 DNA reads TGCGCCAGCAGCTTGCCGGACAGGGGGGACACTGAAGCTTTCTTT. This codes for CASSLPDRGDTEAFF.

The V gene is TRBV6-5, the J gene TRBJ2-1, with 7 bases aligning to TRBD2. Germline V gives CDR1 MNHEY, CDR2 SVGAGI. The CDR3 loop spans 15 amino acids. The trim removed 2 bases at V and 7 bases at J, leaving 8 bases unmatched. The CDR3 DNA is TGTGCCAGCAGTTACAGGTGGGAGGGCCTGAATGAGCAGTTCTTC. Translation gives CASSYRWEGLNEQFF.

Ten or more counts support this clonotype. The chain uses TRBV30 and TRBJ2-1; no definite D call. Trimming removed 0 bases at V and 2 bases at J, with 11 bases between. CDR1 and CDR2 (germline): GTSNPN, SVGIG (reference sequence). CDR3 length equals 15 residues. The DNA of the CDR3 is TGTGCCTGGAGTGTGGGAAGAGTACCCTACAATGAGCAGTTCTTC. This gives the protein CAWSVGRVPYNEQFF.

This clonotype has ten or more counts. The V and J genes are TRBV25-1 and TRBJ2-1; 8 nucleotides align to TRBD2. V shed 5 bases and J 4 bases; nucleotides not matched to a gene: 7. The CDR3 covers 15 residues. Germline V gene data show CDR1 as MGHDK and CDR2 as SYGVNS. CDR3 sequence: CASSQSGSRYNEQFF. CDR3 coding DNA: TGTGCCAGCAGTCAAAGCGGGAGCCGTTACAATGAGCAGTTCTTC.

This clonotype was recorded once. This chain links TRBV9 with TRBJ2-2; the D is unclear. Germline-derived CDR1 and CDR2 are SGDLS and YYNGEE. Between the trimmed V and J ends, which lost 1 base and 0 bases, there was a span of 16 bases. The CDR3 sequence is 18 residues long. CDR3 sequence (DNA): TGTGCCAGCAGCGTAAATACTATAACCTATACGAACACCGGGGAGCTGTTTTTT. It translates to CASSVNTITYTNTGELFF.

The CDR3 nucleotides read TGTGCCAGCAGCGTAGGACTAGCGGGAGTCGCAGATACGCAGTATTTT. Translated: CASSVGLAGVADTQYF. This sequence joins TRBV9 and TRBJ2-3; 12 bases fit TRBD2. The V segment lost 0 bases and the J segment 4 bases; nucleotides outside the gene matches: 3. CDR1 is SGDLS, CDR2 YYNGEE, per germline. CDR3 length equals 16 residues.

This rearrangement joins TRBV6-2 or TRBV6-3 to TRBJ2-2, with TRBD2 matching over 8 bases. V was clipped by 6 bases and J by 2 bases; unmatched bases: 2. The CDR3 spans 14 residues. Germline loops: CDR1 MNHEY, CDR2 SVGEGT. The CDR3 nucleotides are TGTGCCAGCAGACTAGCGGTTAACACCGGGGAGCTGTTTTTT. Its protein is CASRLAVNTGELFF.

CDR3 sequence reads: CASSFVGGRDYNEQFF. Written as DNA, the CDR3 is TGTGCCAGCAGTTTCGTGGGGGGGCGGGATTACAATGAGCAGTTCTTC. This rearrangement joins TRBV27 to TRBJ2-1; possibly TRBD2 for D (7 bases). From germline, CDR1 is MNHEY and CDR2 SMNVEV (reference sequence). V lost 3 bases to trimming and J lost 4 bases, with 16 bases between them. This CDR3 region has 16 residues.

As DNA, the CDR3 is TGCAGCCAAAGTAGGGGAGCCGGGGAGACCCAGTACTTC. This sequence encodes CSQSRGAGETQYF. This chain connects TRBV20-1 to TRBJ2-5; D may be TRBD1 or TRBD2 (5 bases each). Germline values: CDR1 DFQATT, CDR2 SNEGSKA (reference sequence). The CDR3 spans 13 residues.

CDR3 nucleotides: TGTGCCATCGGGTGGCGGGGGGAGGAAGATACGCAGTATTTT. Encoded protein: CAIGWRGEEDTQYF. The chain links TRBV10-3 to TRBJ2-3; 8 bases match TRBD2. V shed 8 bases and J 5 bases; nucleotides not matched to a gene: 9. This CDR3 spans 14 amino acids. The germline V gene has CDR1 ENHRY and CDR2 SYGVKD.

This clonotype showed up just a few times. The chain carries TRBV20-1 and TRBJ2-2, with 10 bases lining up with TRBD2. Trimming took 0 bases from V and 5 from J; bases not matched to a gene: 3. The CDR3 has 15 residues. Germline CDR1 is DFQATT and CDR2 is SNEGSKA (reference sequence). The CDR3 here is CSARDPSGRTGELFF. For the CDR3, the DNA is TGCAGTGCTAGAGACCCTAGCGGGAGAACCGGGGAGCTGTTTTTT.

This clonotype has only a few counts. The chain links TRBV7-2 to TRBJ2-2; 8 bases are a match to TRBD2. The V segment lost 0 bases and the J segment 0 bases; nucleotides outside the gene matches: 3. This CDR3 contains 17 residues. Germline V gene lookup returns CDR1 SGHTA and CDR2 FQGNSA. The CDR3 is CASSLAGGLANTGELFF. The DNA for the CDR3 is TGTGCCAGCAGCTTAGCCGGGGGACTAGCGAACACCGGGGAGCTGTTTTTT.

V and J are TRBV7-6 and TRBJ2-2; 10 nucleotides align to TRBD1. This CDR3 spans 16 amino acids. Germline V gives CDR1 SGHVS, CDR2 FNYEAQ. The trim removed 1 base at V and 4 bases at J, leaving 3 bases unmatched. DNA of the CDR3: TGTGCCAGCAGCTTAGGGGGGACAGGGGTCACCGGGGAGCTGTTTTTT. Translated: CASSLGGTGVTGELFF.

This chain links TRBV12-3 or TRBV12-4 with TRBJ1-3; D gene unclear. The CDR3 loop spans 12 amino acids. The V and J ends lost 2 bases and 4 bases respectively, with 3 bases between them. The CDR3 here is CASSLSGNTIYF. CDR3 in DNA: TGTGCCAGCAGTTTATCGGGAAACACCATATATTTT.

J is TRBJ2-2 and V is TRBV20-1; possible D gene TRBD2, 6 bases. The V end lost 5 bases, the J end lost 1 base, and 8 bases lay between the germline ends. Germline values: CDR1 DFQATT, CDR2 SNEGSKA (reference sequence). This CDR3 contains 13 residues. The CDR3 is CSAPTRNTGELFF. CDR3 nucleotide sequence: TGCAGTGCTCCGACTAGGAACACCGGGGAGCTGTTTTTT.